The 6 T cell receptor beta chains below were found in one sample sequenced in a study of blood T cell repertoires in COVID-19. Method: immunoSEQ multiplex PCR; TCRdb's copy keeps in-frame clones and lacks some. The table shows 230,000 or so clones, with 85% to 90% occurring only once. Sequencing was done on a sample of PBMCs or T cells enriched from blood (not recorded which). The receptors come from a woman between 45 and 65 years old with acute COVID-19.

V is TRBV18 and J is TRBJ2-1; D perhaps matches TRBD1 (6 bases). The CDR3 is made up of 16 amino acids. CDR1 KGHSH and CDR2 LQKENI come from the germline V gene. V lost 2 bases and J lost 7, with 18 bases in between. CDR3: CASSPRPPGVENEQFF. CDR3 in DNA: TGTGCCAGCTCACCAAGGCCCCCAGGGGTAGAGAATGAGCAGTTCTTC.

The rearrangement links TRBV18 to TRBJ2-7; 10 bases fit TRBD2. The V segment lost 1 base and the J segment 0 bases; nucleotides outside the gene matches: 3. Germline loops: CDR1 KGHSH, CDR2 LQKENI. This CDR3 is 16 amino acids long. The CDR3 nucleotides read TGTGCCAGCTCACCACTAGCGGGAGGAAGCTCCTACGAGCAGTACTTC. Translated: CASSPLAGGSSYEQYF.

This chain joins TRBV25-1 and TRBJ2-7; 9 bases line up with TRBD1. The trim removed 1 base at V and 3 bases at J, leaving 4 bases unmatched. The CDR3 is 15 amino acids. Germline V gives CDR1 MGHDK, CDR2 SYGVNS. The CDR3 loop reads CASSEWGTGIYEQYF. Here the CDR3 DNA reads TGTGCCAGCAGTGAATGGGGGACAGGGATCTACGAGCAGTACTTC.

The V and J genes are TRBV7-9 and TRBJ2-5, with 7 bases matching TRBD1. The length of the CDR3 is 14 residues. Germline V gene lookup returns CDR1 SEHNR and CDR2 FQNEAQ (reference sequence). J was trimmed by 7 bases and V by 8 bases; bases with no gene match: 13. CDR3: CASGIGQASRTQYF. The CDR3 DNA reads as TGTGCCAGCGGGATTGGACAGGCGTCTAGGACCCAGTACTTC.

The gene calls are TRBV9 and TRBJ2-2, with D possibly being TRBD2 (6 bases). Trimming pared 1 base from V and 5 bases from J, leaving 12 bases between. Germline CDR1 SGDLS, CDR2 YYNGEE. This CDR3 is 15 amino acids long. CDR3 in amino acids: CASSVSGADTGELFF. The CDR3 bases are TGTGCCAGCAGCGTATCGGGAGCCGATACCGGGGAGCTGTTTTTT.

The genes are TRBV28 and TRBJ1-5; perhaps TRBD1 as D (6 bases). The CDR3 covers 16 residues. Germline V gives CDR1 MDHEN, CDR2 SYDVKM. V lost 1 base and J lost 3, with 13 bases in between. The CDR3, as DNA: TGTGCCAGCAGTTTATTACTTTACAGGGACAATCAGCCCCAGCATTTT. Residues: CASSLLLYRDNQPQHF. The full variable domain, in which reference TRBV28 and TRBJ1-5 provide the parts outside the CDR3, is DVKVTQSSRYLVKRTGEKVFLECVQDMDHENMFWYRQDPGLGLRLIYFSYDVKMKEKGDIPEGYSVSREKKERFSLILESASTNQTSMYLCASSLLLYRDNQPQHFGDGTRLSIL.